The clone carrying this TCR beta chain has at least ten counts. These data come from a study of early T cells in non-severe SARS-CoV-2 infection. From the 5' RACE reads, TCRdb called clonotypes with MiXCR, one entry per CDR3 protein. The repertoire consists of fewer than 35,000 distinct CDR3 sequences, with around 4.6% occurring once and the leading ten covering roughly 15%. This receptor was taken from an adult who was a healthcare worker with PCR-confirmed SARS-CoV-2 infection or an uninfected control (not recorded which). Sequenced material: whole blood.

The CDR3 protein is CASSFRGLAGGVEQFF. The CDR3 region has the DNA TGTGCCAGCAGCTTCCGGGGACTAGCGGGGGGTGTTGAGCAGTTCTTC. The V call is TRBV11-2, the J call TRBJ2-1; 15 nucleotides agree with TRBD2. V was pared by 3 bases and J by 9 bases, with 6 bases of the junction left unmatched. Germline V gives CDR1 SGHAT, CDR2 FQNNGV. The CDR3 runs to 16 residues.